This T cell receptor (beta chain) was sequenced in a study of CD8+CD57+ T cells in acquired aplastic anemia. The patients chosen for sequencing had shown expansion of CD8+CD57+ cells (detected by flow cytometry). It was genomic DNA that served as the template for profiling TCR beta VDJ and CDR3. TCRdb re-analysed the reads in MiXCR, keeping a single row per CDR3 protein. The sample lists 200,000 to 300,000 distinct CDR3 sequences; approximately 79% were seen once. Trimming pared 5 bases from V and 1 base from J, leaving 12 bases between. The CDR3 has 15 amino acids. Germline assignment: CDR1 SGHNT and CDR2 YENEEA.

The rearrangement joins TRBV11-3 to TRBJ1-3; unclear D gene. Material: sorted CD4+, CD8+, or CD8+CD57+ T cells (not recorded which) from PBMCs. The TCR sequence derives from a human donor with aplastic anemia. The CDR3 is CASSLNLTSGNTIYF. The CDR3 region has the DNA TGTGCCAGCAGCCTGAATCTGACGTCTGGAAACACCATATATTTT.